This is a list of T cell receptor beta chains from one sample in a study of blood T cell repertoires in COVID-19. Profiling relied on immunoSEQ multiplex PCR, and the TCRdb table lists in-frame clones only, not all of them. The data contain fewer than 140,000 clones, 71% of them singletons. Specimen: peripheral blood. Source of these receptors: a human donor with acute or convalescent COVID-19. The donor label of this sample is uncertain. The CDR3 runs from the conserved cysteine through the conserved F or W. The D gene is left open where the match is weak. Rows may omit the clone size; those that give it use once, few, many or a size class.

v_call: TRBV27
clone_size: -
d_call: TRBD2
j_call: TRBJ2-6
cdr3_nt: TGTGCCAGCAGTTTAAGCGGACTAGCGGGGGCCGTCCTGACTTTC
cdr3_aa: CASSLSGLAGAVLTF

v_call: TRBV7-9
clone_size: once
d_call: TRBD1
j_call: TRBJ1-4
cdr3_nt: TGTGCCAGCAGCTTAGCGTCAGGGGGCGTTACTAATGAAAAACTGTTTTTT
cdr3_aa: CASSLASGGVTNEKLFF

v_call: TRBV7-6
clone_size: -
d_call: -
j_call: TRBJ1-5
cdr3_nt: TGTGCCAGCAGCTTAGGCCGAGACAAGTCCCAGCATTTT
cdr3_aa: CASSLGRDKSQHF

v_call: TRBV9
clone_size: -
d_call: TRBD1
j_call: TRBJ1-2
cdr3_nt: TGTGCCAGCAGCGACTACAGGGGGCGGGGTGGCTACACCTTC
cdr3_aa: CASSDYRGRGGYTF

v_call: TRBV12-5
clone_size: once
d_call: TRBD2
j_call: TRBJ2-5
cdr3_nt: TGTGCTAGTGGTTTGGACGGCACAGCGGGGGAGACCCAGTACTTC
cdr3_aa: CASGLDGTAGETQYF

v_call: TRBV4-1
clone_size: -
d_call: -
j_call: TRBJ2-6
cdr3_nt: TGCGCCAGCAGCCAACCGGGGGTTTCTGGGGCCAACGTCCTGACTTTC
cdr3_aa: CASSQPGVSGANVLTF

v_call: TRBV19
clone_size: once
d_call: -
j_call: TRBJ1-4
cdr3_nt: TGTGCCAGTAGTAAACGACAGCGCACAGTTCGGGAAAAACTGTTTTTT
cdr3_aa: CASSKRQRTVREKLFF

v_call: TRBV12-3/TRBV12-4
clone_size: -
d_call: -
j_call: TRBJ1-1
cdr3_nt: TGTGCCAGCGGCTTAACCACTGAAGCTTTCTTT
cdr3_aa: CASGLTTEAFF

v_call: TRBV7-9
clone_size: -
d_call: -
j_call: TRBJ1-2
cdr3_nt: TGTGCCAGCAGCCCTCAGCTACAGGCTAACTATGGCTACACCTTC
cdr3_aa: CASSPQLQANYGYTF

v_call: TRBV7-8
clone_size: few
d_call: TRBD2
j_call: TRBJ2-7
cdr3_nt: TGTGCCAGCAGCTTGCGACTAGCGGGGGACTACGAGCAGTACTTC
cdr3_aa: CASSLRLAGDYEQYF

v_call: TRBV2
clone_size: -
d_call: -
j_call: TRBJ1-4
cdr3_nt: TGTGCCAGCCAGGGCCCCACCTCTAATGAAAAACTGTTTTTT
cdr3_aa: CASQGPTSNEKLFF

v_call: TRBV28
clone_size: -
d_call: -
j_call: TRBJ2-5
cdr3_nt: TGTGCCAGCAGTTTAGGGGGGAAACAAGAGACCCAGTACTTC
cdr3_aa: CASSLGGKQETQYF

v_call: TRBV21-1
clone_size: -
d_call: -
j_call: TRBJ1-4
cdr3_nt: TGTGCCAGCCCGCGAGGGGAGGGTTCTAATGAAAAACTGTTTTTT
cdr3_aa: CASPRGEGSNEKLFF

v_call: TRBV7-9
clone_size: -
d_call: -
j_call: TRBJ1-2
cdr3_nt: TGTGCCAGCAGCTTAGGAAGCGTGGCCGGGATAGATCACTATGGCTACACCTTC
cdr3_aa: CASSLGSVAGIDHYGYTF

v_call: TRBV2
clone_size: once
d_call: -
j_call: TRBJ2-3
cdr3_nt: TGTGCCAGCGTGCGGGGCTCCACAGATACGCAGTATTTT
cdr3_aa: CASVRGSTDTQYF

v_call: TRBV6-5
clone_size: once
d_call: TRBD1
j_call: TRBJ2-3
cdr3_nt: TGTGCCAGCGGGAGGGACAGGGGCTTGACAGATACGCAGTATTTT
cdr3_aa: CASGRDRGLTDTQYF

v_call: TRBV7-9
clone_size: -
d_call: -
j_call: TRBJ2-5
cdr3_nt: TGTGCCAGCAGCCCCAACTGGGGGGGCTTAGAAAAGACCCAGTACTTC
cdr3_aa: CASSPNWGGLEKTQYF

v_call: TRBV29-1
clone_size: -
d_call: TRBD1
j_call: TRBJ1-1
cdr3_nt: TGCAGCGTTGAGGGGGGAACAGGGGCGATGGCCACTGAAGCTTTCTTT
cdr3_aa: CSVEGGTGAMATEAFF

v_call: TRBV4-1
clone_size: -
d_call: TRBD2
j_call: TRBJ2-2
cdr3_nt: TGCGCCAGCAGCCAAGGGACTAGAACGAACACCGGGGAGCTGTTTTTT
cdr3_aa: CASSQGTRTNTGELFF

v_call: TRBV19
clone_size: few
d_call: -
j_call: TRBJ1-2
cdr3_nt: TGTGCCAGTAGTACCCCAGACGGGAGGACCTATGGCTACACCTTC
cdr3_aa: CASSTPDGRTYGYTF